One and the same sample provided the 30 T cell receptor beta chains below, sequenced in a study of identical twins. MiXCR was run by TCRdb on the 5' RACE reads, yielding one entry per CDR3 protein. The sample has some 590,000 distinct CDR3 sequences; 9.5% to 10% are singletons. These data are also associated with another study on yellow fever vaccine responses in identical twins.

The sample was PBMCs. The receptors were gathered from a woman aged 18-29 years in good health.

This clonotype showed up many times. V and J are TRBV12-3 or TRBV12-4 and TRBJ2-7; D is perhaps TRBD1 (7 bases). CDR3 length: 14 amino acids. The V gene lost 5 bases and the J gene lost 5 bases, with 16 bases spanning the gap. CDR3 sequence (DNA): TGTGCCAGCAGTACACAGGGGAGGAGGGACGAGCAGTACTTC. Its protein product is CASSTQGRRDEQYF.

This clonotype was counted many times. This chain connects TRBV5-6 to TRBJ1-1, with 9 positions matching TRBD1. Germline assignment: CDR1 SGHDT and CDR2 YYEEEE. With V trimmed by 2 bases and J by 0 bases, 5 bases remained unmatched. CDR3 length equals 16 residues. The CDR3 region has the DNA TGTGCCAGCAGCTTCAAGACAGGGGGTCTGAACACTGAAGCTTTCTTT. Protein sequence: CASSFKTGGLNTEAFF.

This rearrangement joins TRBV20-1 to TRBJ1-1, with D unresolved. CDR1 and CDR2 from the germline V gene are DFQATT and SNEGSKA (reference sequence). This CDR3 comprises 14 residues. The V end lost 2 bases, the J end lost 2 bases, and 12 bases lay between the germline ends. CDR3 protein: CSARKSFENTEAFF. DNA for the CDR3: TGCAGTGCTAGAAAGAGTTTCGAAAACACTGAAGCTTTCTTT.

This clonotype has at least ten counts. J is TRBJ2-7 and V is TRBV12-3 or TRBV12-4; 7 nucleotides align to TRBD1. The CDR3 loop spans 15 amino acids. The junction had 8 bases not matched to a gene; V was cut back by 4 bases and J by 2 bases. The CDR3 reads CASSSDRDLTYEQYF. The CDR3 nucleotides read TGTGCCAGCAGTTCTGACAGGGATCTTACCTACGAGCAGTACTTC.

This chain connects TRBV27 to TRBJ2-7; 8 nucleotides align to TRBD2. V trimming: 6 bases; J trimming: 4 bases; junction bases outside the gene matches: 5. This CDR3 comprises 13 residues. Germline V gene lookup returns CDR1 MNHEY and CDR2 SMNVEV (reference sequence). The CDR3 loop is CASRVASGYEQYF. The DNA for the CDR3 is TGTGCCAGCAGGGTGGCTAGCGGGTACGAGCAGTACTTC.

This clonotype was seen more than once but under ten times. The chain links TRBV18 to TRBJ1-4, with D possibly being TRBD1 (5 bases). The CDR3 is 14 amino acids. V was trimmed by 1 base and J by 7 bases, leaving 10 bases between them. The germline V gene has CDR1 KGHSH and CDR2 LQKENI. The CDR3 DNA follows: TGTGCCAGCTCACCACAGGGGAGTAGTGAAAAACTGTTTTTT. This encodes CASSPQGSSEKLFF.

In its sample, this clonotype was seen a few times. The chain joins TRBV4-3 to TRBJ1-2, with TRBD1 matching over 8 bases. V was pared by 2 bases and J by 8 bases, with 7 bases of the junction left unmatched. The CDR3 contains 14 residues. Germline V gene data show CDR1 as LGHNA and CDR2 as YSLEER. The CDR3 region is CASSQKRTGYGYTF. CDR3 coding DNA: TGCGCCAGCAGCCAAAAACGGACAGGGTACGGCTACACCTTC.

This clonotype showed up many times. The chain carries TRBV5-1 and TRBJ2-3; unclear D gene. The V end lost 0 bases, the J end lost 3 bases, and 11 bases lay between the germline ends. CDR3 length: 15 amino acids. Germline V lookup: CDR1 SGHRS, CDR2 YFSETQ. CDR3 coding DNA: TGCGCCAGCAGCTTGGACCCCCTATTGACAGATACGCAGTATTTT. Its translation: CASSLDPLLTDTQYF.

Only a few counts were recorded for this clonotype. The J gene is TRBJ2-7, the V gene TRBV4-1, with 9 bases identical to TRBD1. This CDR3 contains 16 residues. The V gene end was trimmed by 0 bases and the J gene end by 2 bases; junction bases not matched to a gene: 5. Germline-derived CDR1 and CDR2 are MGHRA and YSYEKL. The CDR3 region is CASSQEEGTGTYEQYF. CDR3 nucleotide sequence: TGCGCCAGCAGCCAAGAAGAAGGGACAGGGACCTACGAGCAGTACTTC.

CDR3 nucleotides: TGCGCCAGCAGCCAAGCTCCCATATTGAACACCGGGGAGCTGTTTTTT. Amino acid sequence: CASSQAPILNTGELFF. The rearrangement joins TRBV4-3 to TRBJ2-2; D is undetermined. Trimming removed 1 base at V and 1 base at J, with 10 bases between. The CDR3 is made up of 16 amino acids. The V gene's germline CDR1 is LGHNA and CDR2 YSLEER.

This clonotype has ten or more counts. V and J are TRBV10-3 and TRBJ2-1, with a tentative D call TRBD2 (6 bases). This CDR3 is built from 14 residues. Trimming shortened V by 4 bases and J by 6 bases, and 13 bases separated the two germline ends. The germline V gene encodes CDR1 ENHRY and CDR2 SYGVKD. CDR3 residues: CAISARELFNEQFF. Written as DNA, the CDR3 is TGTGCCATCAGTGCCCGGGAGTTATTCAATGAGCAGTTCTTC.

Ten or more counts support this clonotype. J is TRBJ2-1 and V is TRBV5-1; TRBD2 matches 8 bases. The CDR3 totals 17 residues. Trimming cost V 0 bases and J 5 bases; bases outside gene matches: 10. Germline V gene data show CDR1 as SGHRS and CDR2 as YFSETQ. In DNA, the CDR3 is TGCGCCAGCAGCTTGGCCGATTTGGCGGGAGGAAACAATGAGCAGTTCTTC. Translated: CASSLADLAGGNNEQFF. Full variable domain (rest looked up from reference TRBV5-1 and TRBJ2-1): KAGVTQTPRYLIKTRGQQVTLSCSPISGHRSVSWYQQTPGQGLQFLFEYFSETQRNKGNFPGRFSGRQFSNSRSEMNVSTLELGDSALYLCASSLADLAGGNNEQFFGPGTRLTVL.

The rearrangement joins TRBV20-1 to TRBJ2-5; D possibly uses TRBD1 or TRBD2 (5 bases each). This CDR3 has 13 amino acids. The ends were cut back, 2 bases at V and 3 bases at J, with 10 bases in the middle. CDR1 is DFQATT, CDR2 SNEGSKA, per germline (reference sequence). This CDR3 reads CSARRDQKETQYF. The CDR3 DNA reads TGCAGTGCTAGAAGGGACCAGAAAGAGACCCAGTACTTC.

This clonotype was seen a few times. The chain couples TRBV28 to TRBJ2-7; 9 bases match TRBD1. Germline CDR1 and CDR2: MDHEN and SYDVKM. The trim removed 2 bases at V and 4 bases at J, leaving 6 bases unmatched. There are 15 residues in the CDR3. CDR3 DNA: TGTGCCAGCAGTTTAGGAGGGACAGGGCATTACGAGCAGTACTTC. Translation: CASSLGGTGHYEQYF. Full variable domain (missing parts from reference TRBV28 and TRBJ2-7): DVKVTQSSRYLVKRTGEKVFLECVQDMDHENMFWYRQDPGLGLRLIYFSYDVKMKEKGDIPEGYSVSREKKERFSLILESASTNQTSMYLCASSLGGTGHYEQYFGPGTRLTVT.

Only a few counts were recorded for this clonotype. The chain carries TRBV20-1 and TRBJ2-1, with D unclear. The V gene lost 6 bases and the J gene lost 9 bases, with 21 bases spanning the gap. The CDR3 has 14 residues. CDR1 and CDR2 (germline): DFQATT, SNEGSKA (reference sequence). The CDR3 sequence is CSATPGLRLGEQFF. The CDR3 coding sequence is TGCAGTGCAACTCCCGGATTGAGGTTGGGTGAGCAGTTCTTC.

This clonotype was observed a handful of times. V usage is TRBV2 and J usage is TRBJ2-2; 7 bases agree with TRBD2. Germline values: CDR1 SNHLY, CDR2 FYNNEI. CDR3 length: 15 amino acids. V shed 4 bases, J shed 3 bases, and the junction held 5 bases outside the gene matches. The CDR3: CASSGRGRDTGELFF. CDR3 coding DNA: TGTGCCAGCAGTGGACGCGGGAGAGACACCGGGGAGCTGTTTTTT. Looking up the rest from reference TRBV2 and TRBJ2-2 gives the full variable domain: EPEVTQTPSHQVTQMGQEVILRCVPISNHLYFYWYRQILGQKVEFLVSFYNNEISEKSEIFDDQFSVERPDGSNFTLKIRSTKLEDSAMYFCASSGRGRDTGELFFGEGSRLTVL.

This clonotype was recorded many times. J is TRBJ2-7 and V is TRBV5-1; tentative D call: TRBD1 (7 bases). V lost 0 bases and J lost 2, with 15 bases in between. The length of the CDR3 is 16 residues. From germline, CDR1 is SGHRS and CDR2 YFSETQ. The CDR3 DNA reads as TGCGCCAGCAGCTTGGGCGGGACAGATTCTGCCTACGAGCAGTACTTC. It encodes CASSLGGTDSAYEQYF.

This clonotype was observed a handful of times. The chain links TRBV4-3 to TRBJ2-7; 7 bases match TRBD2. Losses at the gene ends were 0 bases for V and 5 bases for J; bases not matched to a gene: 7. The germline V gene encodes CDR1 LGHNA and CDR2 YSLEER. CDR3 length: 15 residues. CDR3 sequence (DNA): TGCGCCAGCAGCCAAGATAGGGCCGCGGGGGACGAGCAGTACTTC. Its protein is CASSQDRAAGDEQYF.

This clonotype was observed many times. The rearrangement joins TRBV11-2 to TRBJ2-1; TRBD2 matches 13 bases. Germline lookup yields CDR1 SGHAT and CDR2 FQNNGV. V shed 3 bases, J shed 8 bases, and the junction held 7 bases outside the gene matches. This CDR3 is built from 16 residues. CDR3 loop: CASSFATSGGAHEQFF. CDR3 nucleotide sequence: TGTGCCAGCAGCTTCGCCACTAGCGGGGGGGCCCATGAGCAGTTCTTC.

The J gene is TRBJ2-7, the V gene TRBV18, with 13 bases lining up with TRBD2. The J segment lost 2 bases and the V segment lost 3 bases, leaving 7 bases of the junction unmatched. Germline CDR1 KGHSH, CDR2 LQKENI. This CDR3 has 17 residues. For the CDR3, the DNA is TGTGCCAGCTCACCCCGGACTAGCGGGAGTATCGCCTACGAGCAGTACTTC. Encoded protein: CASSPRTSGSIAYEQYF.

This clonotype was picked up a small number of times. The chain joins TRBV5-1 to TRBJ2-3; a weak D match, TRBD1 (6 bases). Germline V gene data show CDR1 as SGHRS and CDR2 as YFSETQ. The CDR3 consists of 17 residues. V shed 4 bases and J shed 0 bases, with 18 bases lying between them. CDR3 residues: CASSTPREQGSTDTQYF. In DNA, the CDR3 is TGCGCCAGCAGCACCCCTAGGGAGCAGGGGAGCACAGATACGCAGTATTTT.

This clonotype was counted between two and nine times. The genes are TRBV7-9 and TRBJ2-7; 9 positions match TRBD1. Germline CDR1 SEHNR, CDR2 FQNEAQ (reference sequence). The CDR3 runs 17 residues. V shed 4 bases, J shed 4 bases, and the junction held 14 bases outside the gene matches. The CDR3 loop is CASSSQTLQGAAYEQYF. The CDR3 DNA is TGTGCCAGCAGCTCTCAAACCTTACAGGGGGCGGCTTACGAGCAGTACTTC.

This clonotype has a handful of counts. Sequence at one end of the junction differs from germline and may be a read error. This rearrangement joins TRBV7-7 to TRBJ2-5, with 8 bases matching TRBD1. The CDR3 sequence is 13 residues long. Germline CDR1 reads SSHAT; CDR2 reads FNYEAQ (reference sequence). CDR3: CASSSDRAETQYF. As DNA, the CDR3 is TGTGCTAGCAGCTCGGACAGGGCAGAGACCCAGTACTTC.

In its sample, this clonotype was seen a few times. V usage is TRBV6-1 and J usage is TRBJ2-3; 8 bases fit TRBD2. After removal of 6 bases from V and 4 bases from J, the junction contained 15 bases not matched to a gene. Germline assignment: CDR1 MNHNS and CDR2 SASEGT. The CDR3 spans 17 residues. CDR3 protein: CASRNYLSGGSADTQYF. The CDR3 region has the DNA TGTGCCAGCAGGAATTATTTGAGCGGGGGATCCGCAGATACGCAGTATTTT.

The rearrangement uses TRBV6-5 and TRBJ2-7; D is possibly TRBD2 (6 bases). Germline V gene data show CDR1 as MNHEY and CDR2 as SVGAGI. The CDR3 spans 16 residues. Between the trimmed V and J ends, which lost 0 bases and 3 bases, there was a span of 15 bases. The CDR3 loop is CASSYSVGGALYEQYF. DNA of the CDR3: TGTGCCAGCAGTTACTCGGTAGGCGGGGCGCTCTACGAGCAGTACTTC.

This chain joins TRBV2 and TRBJ2-1; perhaps TRBD2 as D (6 bases). Germline CDR1 and CDR2: SNHLY and FYNNEI. V was cut by 8 bases and J by 7 bases, with 12 bases left in between. The CDR3 extends over 12 amino acids. CDR3 DNA: TGTGCCAGCGGGCGGGAAGTAAATGAGCAGTTCTTC. This codes for CASGREVNEQFF.

This chain uses TRBV3-1 with TRBJ2-3; 9 bases are a match to TRBD2. This CDR3 has 19 amino acids. Germline V CDR1 and CDR2: LGHDT, YNNKEL (reference sequence). V lost 8 bases and J lost 5; bases outside the gene matches: 23. Written as DNA, the CDR3 is TGTGCCAGCTGCCCGATCTGGGAGGAGCCGGCGGGAGGGCAAGATACGCAGTATTTT. Protein product: CASCPIWEEPAGGQDTQYF.

This clonotype was seen at least ten times. The chain couples TRBV28 to TRBJ2-7; TRBD1 or TRBD2 may be the D gene (5 bases each). In germline, CDR1 is MDHEN, CDR2 SYDVKM. The length of the CDR3 is 15 residues. Trimming stripped 5 bases from V and 1 base from J, with 15 bases between. CDR3 protein: CASSPPGTASYEQYF. CDR3 bases: TGTGCCAGCAGTCCCCCCGGGACGGCGTCCTACGAGCAGTACTTC.

This clonotype has only a few counts. The chain recombines TRBV5-1 with TRBJ1-2; possible D gene TRBD1, 5 bases. V was shortened by 3 bases and J by 6 bases, with 15 bases between the two germline ends. This CDR3 region has 14 residues. Germline V gene sequence: CDR1 SGHRS, CDR2 YFSETQ. CDR3 sequence: CASSSGLQGDGYTF. The DNA of the CDR3 is TGCGCCAGCAGCTCGGGACTTCAAGGGGATGGCTACACCTTC.

This clonotype was seen a handful of times. This chain connects TRBV20-1 to TRBJ1-4, with D possibly TRBD1 on 6 matching bases. The CDR3 covers 14 residues. CDR1 and CDR2 (germline): DFQATT, SNEGSKA (reference sequence). The V end lost 3 bases, the J end lost 13 bases, and 21 bases lay between the germline ends. DNA for the CDR3: TGCAGTGCTAGTAGGGGGGAGATCGATGAAGTACTGTTTTTT. This codes for CSASRGEIDEVLFF.